The T cell receptor (beta chain) under discussion was sequenced for a study of T cells in Graves' hyperthyroidism and ophthalmopathy. Diagnoses used clinical symptoms, serum thyroxine and TRAb, thyroid ultrasound and orbital computed tomography. This clonotype was counted at least ten times. What it recognizes is unknown. Trimming left V 0 bases short and J 5 bases short, with 7 bases between. The CDR3 runs 13 residues. CDR1 is LGHNT and CDR2 is FRNRAP in the germline V gene. Amplification of TCR beta CDR3 regions was performed using RNA transcripts as template. The HTBI primer set served for first-round RT-PCR of the TCR CDR3. MiXCR, run by TCRdb on the multiplex PCR reads, gives a single entry per CDR3 protein. The table lists some 580,000 distinct CDR3 sequences, 16% of them singletons. Study outcomes and limitations: Before onset, ophthalmopathy was predicted by the model a median around 6.2 months earlier.

Sequenced: blood. V usage is TRBV12-5 and J usage is TRBJ1-1, with TRBD1 as a possible D gene (6 bases). This sequence originates from a woman aged 40 to 50 with Graves' ophthalmopathy. The CDR3 bases are TGTGCTAGTGGTTTGGTAGGGGGGACTGAAGCTTTCTTT. It yields the protein CASGLVGGTEAFF.